This is a list of T cell receptor beta chains from one sample in a study of blood T cell repertoires in COVID-19. Some clones are missing from TCRdb's copy, which holds only in-frame ones; the method was immunoSEQ multiplex PCR. The profile shows fewer than 250,000 clones, approximately 90% of them singletons. The specimen was peripheral blood. The origin of the receptors is a man in his thirties or forties with COVID-19, enrolled during active disease. Each CDR3 is given with its conserved first and last residue. The D gene is left open where the match is weak. Only some rows state a clone size, as once, few, many or a class for expanded clones.

.,TRBJ2-6,TRBV19,.,TGTGCCAGTATGGTATGGGCGTCTGGGGCCAACGTCCTGACTTTC,CASMVWASGANVLTF
.,TRBJ2-1,TRBV19,.,TGTGCCAGTAGTATGGCCAGGTACAATGAGCAGTTCTTC,CASSMARYNEQFF
.,TRBJ2-7,TRBV3-1/TRBV3-2,.,TGTGCCAGCACCTCCCGGTGGGAGCAGTACTTC,CASTSRWEQYF
.,TRBJ1-2,TRBV19,.,TGTGCCAGTAGTATCGCGGGAGCAAGCTATGGCTACACCTTC,CASSIAGASYGYTF
.,TRBJ2-7,TRBV5-4,.,TGTGCCAGCAGCTTTGGGCAGGGTCCCTACGAGCAGTACTTC,CASSFGQGPYEQYF
.,TRBJ2-1,TRBV13,.,TGTGCCAGCAGCTTATTACGGGGAAATGGGTTCTTC,CASSLLRGNGFF
.,TRBJ2-1,TRBV7-3,TRBD1,TGTGCCAGCAGCTTAGGGTGGACAGGGGACAATGAGCAGTTCTTC,CASSLGWTGDNEQFF
.,TRBJ2-1,TRBV13,TRBD2,TGTGCCAGCAGTTCAACTCCCGGGACTAGCGGACCCTCGAATGAGCAGTTCTTC,CASSSTPGTSGPSNEQFF
.,TRBJ1-1,TRBV6-4,.,TGTGCCAGCAGTGACAGCGGAGACACTGAAGCTTTCTTT,CASSDSGDTEAFF
.,TRBJ2-7,TRBV30,.,TGTGCCTGGAGGCGTTCAGACAGGGAGCAGTACTTC,CAWRRSDREQYF
.,TRBJ1-4,TRBV28,.,TGTGCCAGCAGTTCCCCGGGGGTGGATGAAAAACTGTTTTTT,CASSSPGVDEKLFF
.,TRBJ1-5,TRBV27,.,TGTGCCAGCAGCCCCCGGGGGGAACTTGGGCAGCCCCAGCATTTT,CASSPRGELGQPQHF
.,TRBJ2-7,TRBV11-3,TRBD2,TGTGCCAGCGCAGAGGGAGGGAGCTCCTACGAGCAGTACTTC,CASAEGGSSYEQYF
.,TRBJ2-2,TRBV2,.,TGTGCCACCGAGGAGGCTCCGAACACCGGGGAGCTGTTTTTT,CATEEAPNTGELFF
.,TRBJ2-7,TRBV4-2,TRBD2,TGTGCCAGCAGCCAAACCACTAGCGGAAGAGCCTACGAGCAGTACTTC,CASSQTTSGRAYEQYF
.,TRBJ2-1,TRBV18,TRBD1,TGTGCCAGCTCACTTTTACAGGGGGCTTGGAATGAGCAGTTCTTC,CASSLLQGAWNEQFF
.,TRBJ2-1,TRBV10-1,.,TGCGCCAGCAGTGAGCCCAACCAACGAACAGTCTCTTGCTCCTACAATGAGCAGTTCTTC,CASSEPNQRTVSCSYNEQFF
once,TRBJ1-2,TRBV7-2,TRBD1,TGTGCCAGCAGCCAACAGGGGAGACCGGATGGCTACACCTTC,CASSQQGRPDGYTF
.,TRBJ2-6,TRBV18,TRBD1,TGTGCCAGCTCATCCCAGGGGGCCGGGGCCAACGTCCTGACTTTC,CASSSQGAGANVLTF
.,TRBJ1-6,TRBV10-3,.,TGTGCCATCAGTCCGGGAATCTCCTATAATTCACCCCTCCACTTT,CAISPGISYNSPLHF
.,TRBJ2-7,TRBV6-5,TRBD2,TGTGCCAGCAGTTCCCCCGGTGTAGCGGGAGGGAGGGAGCAGTACTTC,CASSSPGVAGGREQYF
.,TRBJ2-3,TRBV19,TRBD1,TGTGCCAGTATCGGGACAGCCACAGATACGCAGTATTTT,CASIGTATDTQYF
.,TRBJ2-7,TRBV6-2/TRBV6-3,.,TGTGCCAGCAGTCGACTAGCCTACGAGCAGTACTTC,CASSRLAYEQYF
.,TRBJ1-6,TRBV13,.,TGTGCCAGCAGCCCAAGTCCCCATTCCGACGGGTATAATTCACCCCTCCACTTT,CASSPSPHSDGYNSPLHF